The entry that follows covers one TCR beta chain sequence. This clone has only a few counts. There is no known antigen for this receptor. No clone much larger than this one lies a single base away; base qualities are absent. The CDR3, cysteine through phenylalanine, is 17 amino acids long. CDR3 DNA only is kept here, 51 bases in frame from base 1. Germline trimming amounts to 5 bases on V and 0 bases on J, with 8 as the count of junction bases outside the gene matches. According to the germline V gene, CDR1 reads MDHEN and CDR2 reads SYDVKM. All of the isolated RNA was reverse transcribed with the High Capacity cDNA Reverse Transcription Kit, so expressed TCRB transcripts were sequenced. Naive, central memory and regulatory T cell samples underwent deep immunoSEQ sequencing, averaging roughly 3.4 million total reads per sample. Sorted cells were lysed in RLT buffer, and RNA was extracted using DNase-treated RNeasy Micro or Mini kits according to cell number. Each cell subset was processed on its own to prevent cross-contamination, while patient and healthy donor samples were processed together. The immunoSEQ multiplex PCR was used to amplify TCRB sequences from cDNA, yielding 87-bp fragments that span the CDR3 region. Amplicons were sequenced on the Illumina HiSeq platform. The authors' pipeline ran thus. PCR bias was computationally corrected using synthetic template baselines, reads within Hamming distance 2 were collapsed, and singletons that could not be merged were discarded. Reads were aligned to IMGT to assign V, D and J genes, CDR3 length, and insertions or deletions at six rearrangement sites. Within each subset, clonotype counts were normalized to the number of sorted cells before true diversity and Gini coefficients were calculated with the tcR R package. The overlap coefficient, calculated on TCRB nucleotide sequences, was used to quantify repertoire sharing. Out-of-frame TCRB sequences from naive cells were analyzed to stand in for the pre-selection repertoire. The clones in this table, taken by TCRdb from immuneACCESS, are in-frame only. Not every clone is retained; where verified, under half of the shortfall comes from an unresolved V gene, and the cause of the rest is unknown. Clonal size and the V and J genes are those of that table, whereas D and trimming came from the DNA. The sample table holds hundreds of thousands of clones, of which about an eighth were seen once. Of the sample, 0.022% is held by the ten largest clones.

A single peripheral blood draw of approximately 110 mL on average was collected from each donor into heparinised tubes. A BD FACSAria II was used to sort naive, central memory, regulatory and stem cell-like memory CD4+ T cells with a panel that included CD45RO, CCR7, CD25, CD127, CD95 and CD27. Every sorted population had a purity above 95%. PBMCs were isolated right away by Lymphoprep density gradient centrifugation and were stained directly, without culture. To minimize batch effects, samples were stained and sorted in pairs, one healthy donor with one patient per experiment. These data are taken from a study of beta chain features in type 1 diabetes listed by TCRdb under 2018. The study in broad terms: Mean age, gender distribution, total cell number and subset yield did not differ between patients and healthy donors. A total of around 110,000,000 sorted cells were examined across all samples, and RNA yield correlated strongly with the number of cells per subset. The study compared the TCRB repertoires of sorted circulating CD4+ T cell subsets in recently diagnosed type 1 diabetes patients with those in matched healthy donors. Whereas all 30 or so donors provided naive and central memory subsets, regulatory and stem cell-like memory subsets were isolated from just 8 patients and roughly eight healthy donors.

What the work shows at the level of the full study, not this receptor alone: Sequencing cDNA rather than genomic DNA could over-represent highly expressing activated cells, although activation and CD3 levels did not differ between groups. At VDJ recombination sites, type 1 diabetes patients had fewer insertions and more deleted nucleotides, which implies abnormalities in thymic rearrangement. Naive, central memory and regulatory TCRB repertoires appeared to be more similar among patients than among healthy donors. HLA sub-analyses involved small numbers of individuals, so any influence of HLA type on TCRB rearrangement remained unresolved. Type 1 diabetes patients showed a moderate but significant shortening of TCRB CDR3 length in all four CD4+ subsets. Shorter templates might have been favored by PCR, but patient and control samples were amplified and corrected together, so both groups would have been affected equally by any skew.

This sequence uses TRBV28 and TRBJ1-5; 9 central nucleotides agree with TRBD1. Sequenced sample: naive CD4+ T cells from blood. The cell subset or site label of this sample denotes: true naive CD4+ T cells. This TCR derives from a man between 18 and 35 years old with type 1 diabetes. The nucleotide sequence is given as TGTGCCAGCAGTGGGGGACAGGGACACTATAGCAATCAGCCCCAGCATTTT. Its product reads: CASSGGQGHYSNQPQHF. Supplemented by the reference TRBV28 and TRBJ1-5 proteins around the CDR3, the complete variable domain is DVKVTQSSRYLVKRTGEKVFLECVQDMDHENMFWYRQDPGLGLRLIYFSYDVKMKEKGDIPEGYSVSREKKERFSLILESASTNQTSMYLCASSGGQGHYSNQPQHFGDGTRLSIL.